Following are 12 T cell receptor beta chains from one sample sequenced in a study of CD8+ T cells in alopecia areata. RNA, once extracted, was reverse transcribed into cDNA for use as the sequencing template. Libraries were prepared by immunoSEQ multiplex PCR; TCRdb keeps only in-frame clonotypes and omits some of them. This sample has about 120,000 clones; about 61% occur once, and the top ten carry around 2.7%. Source material: CD4+ T cells sorted from blood. Receptor source: a human donor in good health.

A few counts support this clone. The genes are TRBV6-5 and TRBJ2-5, with 7 bases fitting TRBD1. The germline CDR1 and CDR2 sequences are MNHEY and SVGAGI. The CDR3 consists of 14 residues. The trim removed 4 bases at V and 4 bases at J, leaving 6 bases unmatched. CDR3 in amino acids: CASSSQGIPETQYF. The CDR3 nucleotides are TGTGCCAGCAGTTCACAGGGGATCCCAGAGACCCAGTACTTC.

The rearrangement uses TRBV29-1 and TRBJ2-5, with TRBD1 identical over 7 bases. V shed 8 bases, J shed 3 bases, and the junction held 6 bases outside the gene matches. The germline gives CDR1 SQVTM, CDR2 ANQGSEA. The CDR3 loop spans 12 amino acids. CDR3 DNA sequence: TGCAGCACGTGGACAGGCAAAGAGACCCAGTACTTC. Its protein product is CSTWTGKETQYF.

This chain joins TRBV5-6 and TRBJ2-3, with TRBD2 matching over 9 bases. Germline trimming cut 2 bases from V and 6 bases from J; bases unmatched to any gene: 10. Germline V gives CDR1 SGHDT, CDR2 YYEEEE. This CDR3 spans 16 amino acids. The CDR3 loop is CASSFFLAGSSDTQYF. In nucleotides, the CDR3 is TGTGCCAGCAGCTTCTTCCTAGCGGGGTCGTCGGATACGCAGTATTTT.

J is TRBJ2-1 and V is TRBV4-1, with 8 bases lining up with TRBD2. Germline V gives CDR1 MGHRA, CDR2 YSYEKL. The CDR3 spans 14 residues. Germline trimming cut 4 bases from V and 9 bases from J; bases unmatched to any gene: 8. DNA of the CDR3: TGCGCCAGCAGCCTCCCGGGGGGGCCCCCTGAGCAGTTCTTC. It is translated as CASSLPGGPPEQFF.

This clone has just a few counts. The chain couples TRBV6-5 to TRBJ1-2, with 9 positions matching TRBD1. Trimming cost V 7 bases and J 5 bases; bases outside gene matches: 2. Germline values: CDR1 MNHEY, CDR2 SVGAGI. This CDR3 comprises 12 residues. The CDR3 reads CASTGQGYGYTF. The CDR3 DNA is TGTGCCAGCACCGGACAGGGGTATGGCTACACCTTC.

V usage is TRBV6-5 and J usage is TRBJ1-2; the D gene is possibly TRBD1 (5 bases). V dropped 5 bases and J dropped 2 bases, with 6 bases sitting between them. CDR1 is MNHEY and CDR2 is SVGAGI in the germline V gene. CDR3 size: 12 residues. The CDR3 nucleotides are TGTGCCAGCAGTGACAGAAACTATGGCTACACCTTC. Amino acids: CASSDRNYGYTF.

This clone was seen a handful of times. The chain joins TRBV29-1 to TRBJ2-7; unclear D gene. From germline, CDR1 is SQVTM and CDR2 ANQGSEA. Trimming pared 4 bases from V and 6 bases from J, leaving 13 bases between. CDR3 length: 12 amino acids. CDR3 protein: CSVVSSFAEQYF. For the CDR3, the DNA is TGCAGCGTTGTCTCTTCATTCGCCGAGCAGTACTTC.

This rearrangement joins TRBV5-1 to TRBJ2-5; TRBD1 is a possible D gene (5 bases). Germline V gene sequence: CDR1 SGHRS, CDR2 YFSETQ. Trimming stripped 1 base from V and 4 bases from J, with 17 bases between. The CDR3 spans 16 residues. In nucleotides, the CDR3 is TGCGCCAGCAGCTTGAGTCCCGTGACAGTTCCAGAGACCCAGTACTTC. This translates into CASSLSPVTVPETQYF.

This chain connects TRBV18 to TRBJ2-6; 9 nucleotides agree with TRBD1. The CDR3 extends over 17 amino acids. The ends lost 3 bases at V and 2 bases at J; junction bases unmatched: 5. The germline gives CDR1 KGHSH, CDR2 LQKENI. CDR3 amino acids: CASSPTGTGTGANVLTF. The DNA of the CDR3 is TGTGCCAGCTCACCGACCGGGACAGGGACTGGGGCCAACGTCCTGACTTTC.

The gene calls are TRBV25-1 and TRBJ1-1, with a weak D call TRBD1 (5 bases). Germline assignment: CDR1 MGHDK and CDR2 SYGVNS. The CDR3 spans 14 residues. The germline V and J ends were trimmed by 4 bases and 2 bases, with 11 bases remaining between them. As DNA, the CDR3 is TGTGCCAGCAGTGCCAGGGTGGATAACACTGAAGCTTTCTTT. Protein sequence: CASSARVDNTEAFF.

The chain employs TRBV29-1 and TRBJ2-1; possible D gene TRBD2, 5 bases. Between the trimmed V and J ends, which lost 4 bases and 3 bases, there was a span of 13 bases. Germline CDR1 reads SQVTM; CDR2 reads ANQGSEA. This CDR3 is built from 14 residues. The CDR3: CSVGLAADYNEQFF. The CDR3, as DNA: TGCAGCGTTGGGCTAGCAGCCGACTACAATGAGCAGTTCTTC.

The chain uses TRBV30 and TRBJ1-2; possible D gene TRBD1, 5 bases. In germline, CDR1 is GTSNPN, CDR2 SVGIG (reference sequence). The CDR3 length is 17 residues. The V end was cut by 6 bases, the J end by 8 bases, with 31 bases between. The CDR3 nucleotides are TGTGCCTGTAATTTAGGGGCCCTTCCTCTCTTGCCCGGGGGCTACACCTTC. It encodes CACNLGALPLLPGGYTF. The full variable domain, completed using reference TRBV30 and TRBJ1-2, is SQTIHQWPATLVQPVGSPLSLECTVEGTSNPNLYWYRQAAGRGLQLLFYSVGIGQISSEVPQNLSASRPQDRQFILSSKKLLLSDSGFYLCACNLGALPLLPGGYTFGSGTRLTVV.